Listed below are T cell receptor beta chains from one sample, sequenced in a study of T-cell memory formation after mild COVID-19. TCRdb fed the 5' RACE reads into MiXCR, producing one record per CDR3 protein. The table has hundreds of thousands of distinct CDR3 sequences, 25% to 30% seen once. The sequencing input was PBMCs or a T cell subset sorted from them (not recorded which). Receptors were obtained from an adult woman who had mild COVID-19 (a few samples of this study predate the infection). Cell type and time point are not known. The CDR3 runs from the conserved cysteine through the conserved F or W. The D gene is left open where the match is weak. Clone size appears in some rows only: once, few, many, or a class for an expanded clone.

v_call: TRBV20-1
d_call: TRBD2
clone_size: .
j_call: TRBJ2-1
cdr3_aa: CSATGLAGGWYNEQFF
cdr3_nt: TGCAGTGCTACGGGACTAGCGGGAGGTTGGTACAATGAGCAGTTCTTC

v_call: TRBV11-3
d_call: .
clone_size: few
j_call: TRBJ2-1
cdr3_aa: CASSQRVWGEYNEQFF
cdr3_nt: TGTGCCAGCAGCCAAAGGGTGTGGGGGGAATACAATGAGCAGTTCTTC

v_call: TRBV14
d_call: .
clone_size: .
j_call: TRBJ2-3
cdr3_aa: CASSPRTTTDTQYF
cdr3_nt: TGTGCCAGCAGCCCACGGACGACCACAGATACGCAGTATTTT

v_call: TRBV5-1
d_call: TRBD1
clone_size: few
j_call: TRBJ2-1
cdr3_aa: CASSLGTGPNEQFF
cdr3_nt: TGCGCCAGCAGCCTCGGGACAGGGCCAAATGAGCAGTTCTTC

v_call: TRBV4-1
d_call: TRBD2
clone_size: few
j_call: TRBJ2-1
cdr3_aa: CASSQDPGGWKFF
cdr3_nt: TGCGCCAGCAGCCAAGATCCGGGGGGATGGAAATTCTTC

v_call: TRBV20-1
d_call: TRBD1
clone_size: few
j_call: TRBJ2-2
cdr3_aa: CSARDSTGVVFTGELFF
cdr3_nt: TGCAGTGCTAGAGACTCGACAGGGGTAGTGTTCACCGGGGAGCTGTTTTTT

v_call: TRBV12-3/TRBV12-4
d_call: TRBD1
clone_size: few
j_call: TRBJ2-3
cdr3_aa: CASKDRSHTDTQYF
cdr3_nt: TGTGCCAGCAAGGACAGGTCCCACACAGATACGCAGTATTTT

v_call: TRBV11-2
d_call: TRBD1
clone_size: .
j_call: TRBJ1-2
cdr3_aa: CASSQDRGRALYGYTF
cdr3_nt: TGTGCCAGCAGCCAGGACAGGGGGCGGGCACTCTATGGCTACACCTTC

v_call: TRBV15
d_call: .
clone_size: .
j_call: TRBJ1-1
cdr3_aa: CATQLRDTPNTEAFF
cdr3_nt: TGTGCCACCCAACTGAGGGACACCCCGAACACTGAAGCTTTCTTT

v_call: TRBV4-2
d_call: .
clone_size: few
j_call: TRBJ2-5
cdr3_aa: CASSQAAMQETQYF
cdr3_nt: TGTGCCAGCAGCCAAGCGGCAATGCAAGAGACCCAGTACTTC

v_call: TRBV24-1
d_call: TRBD1
clone_size: .
j_call: TRBJ2-7
cdr3_aa: CATADRGREQYF
cdr3_nt: TGTGCCACCGCGGACAGGGGGCGGGAGCAGTACTTC

v_call: TRBV5-1
d_call: .
clone_size: few
j_call: TRBJ1-6
cdr3_aa: CASSLWARGLNSPLHF
cdr3_nt: TGCGCCAGCAGCTTGTGGGCACGGGGCTTAAATTCACCCCTCCACTTT

v_call: TRBV12-3/TRBV12-4
d_call: .
clone_size: .
j_call: TRBJ1-1
cdr3_aa: CASSPLGGRVLAEAFF
cdr3_nt: TGTGCCAGCAGCCCACTTGGGGGTCGTGTACTCGCGGAAGCTTTCTTT

v_call: TRBV29-1
d_call: TRBD1
clone_size: .
j_call: TRBJ2-7
cdr3_aa: CSAADRGRLAEQYF
cdr3_nt: TGCAGCGCTGCGGACAGGGGGCGATTAGCCGAGCAGTACTTC

v_call: TRBV4-1
d_call: TRBD1
clone_size: .
j_call: TRBJ1-2
cdr3_aa: CASSRPGGYGYTF
cdr3_nt: TGCGCCAGCAGCCGCCCAGGGGGCTATGGCTACACCTTC

v_call: TRBV12-3/TRBV12-4
d_call: TRBD1
clone_size: few
j_call: TRBJ2-3
cdr3_aa: CASSRDRLDTQYF
cdr3_nt: TGTGCCAGTAGCCGGGACAGGCTAGATACGCAGTATTTT

v_call: TRBV5-6
d_call: TRBD1
clone_size: .
j_call: TRBJ1-1
cdr3_aa: CASSLDRGKTEAFF
cdr3_nt: TGTGCCAGCAGCTTGGACAGGGGGAAGACTGAAGCTTTCTTT

v_call: TRBV6-5
d_call: .
clone_size: few
j_call: TRBJ1-4
cdr3_aa: CASGGTNEKLFF
cdr3_nt: TGTGCCAGTGGGGGGACTAATGAAAAACTGTTTTTT

v_call: TRBV27
d_call: TRBD2
clone_size: .
j_call: TRBJ2-1
cdr3_aa: CASSLSGGLVDAYEQFF
cdr3_nt: TGTGCCAGCAGTTTATCGGGGGGACTAGTTGACGCCTATGAGCAGTTCTTC

v_call: TRBV6-5
d_call: TRBD2
clone_size: .
j_call: TRBJ2-7
cdr3_aa: CASSWPGLAGLEQYF
cdr3_nt: TGTGCCAGCAGTTGGCCGGGACTAGCGGGACTTGAGCAGTACTTC

v_call: TRBV4-1
d_call: .
clone_size: .
j_call: TRBJ2-7
cdr3_aa: CASSQDWGFGQYF
cdr3_nt: TGCGCCAGCAGCCAAGATTGGGGCTTTGGGCAGTACTTC

v_call: TRBV5-1
d_call: .
clone_size: .
j_call: TRBJ2-1
cdr3_aa: CASSDGLGSYNEQFF
cdr3_nt: TGCGCCAGCAGCGATGGCCTGGGCTCCTACAATGAGCAGTTCTTC

v_call: TRBV25-1
d_call: TRBD1
clone_size: .
j_call: TRBJ2-3
cdr3_aa: CASSERDSGTDTQYF
cdr3_nt: TGTGCCAGCAGTGAACGGGACAGCGGCACAGATACGCAGTATTTT

v_call: TRBV18
d_call: TRBD2
clone_size: .
j_call: TRBJ2-7
cdr3_aa: CASSPQAGQHSYEQYF
cdr3_nt: TGTGCCAGCTCACCACAAGCGGGGCAGCACTCCTACGAGCAGTACTTC

v_call: TRBV2
d_call: .
clone_size: many
j_call: TRBJ2-7
cdr3_aa: CASSGYEQYF
cdr3_nt: TGTGCCAGTAGCGGCTACGAGCAGTACTTC

v_call: TRBV20-1
d_call: .
clone_size: .
j_call: TRBJ2-5
cdr3_aa: CSARTQDGQETQYF
cdr3_nt: TGCAGTGCTAGAACCCAGGACGGCCAAGAGACCCAGTACTTC

v_call: TRBV19
d_call: .
clone_size: .
j_call: TRBJ2-1
cdr3_aa: CASKERDYNEQFF
cdr3_nt: TGTGCCAGTAAAGAGAGGGACTACAATGAGCAGTTCTTC

v_call: TRBV28
d_call: TRBD1
clone_size: .
j_call: TRBJ1-1
cdr3_aa: CASTRGQWGKNTEAFF
cdr3_nt: TGTGCCAGCACCAGGGGACAGTGGGGCAAGAACACTGAAGCTTTCTTT

v_call: TRBV5-1
d_call: TRBD2
clone_size: .
j_call: TRBJ2-7
cdr3_aa: CASSPPGQGLAGRIYEQYF
cdr3_nt: TGCGCCAGCAGCCCCCCCGGCCAGGGACTAGCGGGCCGGATTTACGAGCAGTACTTC

v_call: TRBV10-3
d_call: TRBD1
clone_size: .
j_call: TRBJ1-2
cdr3_aa: CAISGEQGYGYTF
cdr3_nt: TGTGCCATCAGTGGGGAACAGGGGTATGGCTACACCTTC

v_call: TRBV5-5
d_call: TRBD2
clone_size: many
j_call: TRBJ2-5
cdr3_aa: CASSLWEGETQYF
cdr3_nt: TGTGCCAGCAGCTTGTGGGAGGGCGAGACCCAGTACTTC

v_call: TRBV29-1
d_call: .
clone_size: few
j_call: TRBJ1-2
cdr3_aa: CSVQGSDGYTF
cdr3_nt: TGCAGCGTGCAGGGGTCCGATGGCTACACCTTC

v_call: TRBV5-5
d_call: .
clone_size: .
j_call: TRBJ1-5
cdr3_aa: CASSLISGNQPQHF
cdr3_nt: TGTGCCAGCAGCTTGATTTCGGGCAATCAGCCCCAGCATTTT

v_call: TRBV19
d_call: .
clone_size: .
j_call: TRBJ1-6
cdr3_aa: CASSIGQGRALSYNSPLHF
cdr3_nt: TGTGCCAGTAGTATAGGGCAGGGAAGGGCCCTGTCCTATAATTCACCCCTCCACTTT

v_call: TRBV24-1
d_call: .
clone_size: .
j_call: TRBJ2-5
cdr3_aa: CATSDLILASNRGETQYF
cdr3_nt: TGTGCCACCAGTGATTTAATCCTAGCGTCAAACCGGGGAGAGACCCAGTACTTC

v_call: TRBV6-1
d_call: .
clone_size: .
j_call: TRBJ2-7
cdr3_aa: CASSTWTVAYEQYF
cdr3_nt: TGTGCCAGCAGTACCTGGACGGTAGCCTACGAGCAGTACTTC

v_call: TRBV10-3
d_call: TRBD2
clone_size: .
j_call: TRBJ2-3
cdr3_aa: CASTSGRGTQYF
cdr3_nt: TGTGCCAGCACTAGCGGGAGAGGTACGCAGTATTTT

v_call: TRBV29-1
d_call: TRBD2
clone_size: few
j_call: TRBJ2-1
cdr3_aa: CSVEGQGLAQQFF
cdr3_nt: TGCAGCGTTGAAGGACAGGGACTAGCTCAGCAGTTCTTC

v_call: TRBV3-1
d_call: TRBD2
clone_size: .
j_call: TRBJ2-3
cdr3_aa: CASRRTSGHTQYF
cdr3_nt: TGTGCCAGCAGACGGACTAGCGGTCATACGCAGTATTTT

v_call: TRBV7-9
d_call: .
clone_size: .
j_call: TRBJ1-4
cdr3_aa: CASSLVEGNEKLFF
cdr3_nt: TGTGCCAGCAGCTTAGTCGAGGGGAATGAAAAACTGTTTTTT

v_call: TRBV7-9
d_call: TRBD1
clone_size: .
j_call: TRBJ1-2
cdr3_aa: CASSSADRLLAGYTF
cdr3_nt: TGTGCCAGCAGCTCCGCGGACAGGCTATTAGCTGGCTACACCTTC

v_call: TRBV7-9
d_call: .
clone_size: .
j_call: TRBJ2-1
cdr3_aa: CASSLIQLYNEQFF
cdr3_nt: TGTGCCAGCAGCTTAATACAACTCTACAATGAGCAGTTCTTC

v_call: TRBV29-1
d_call: .
clone_size: .
j_call: TRBJ2-7
cdr3_aa: CSVWGMRSLHEQYF
cdr3_nt: TGCAGCGTGTGGGGGATGAGGAGCCTCCACGAGCAGTACTTC

v_call: TRBV4-1
d_call: .
clone_size: few
j_call: TRBJ2-2
cdr3_aa: CASSQEPGVDGELFF
cdr3_nt: TGCGCCAGCAGCCAAGAGCCAGGGGTGGACGGGGAGCTGTTTTTT

v_call: TRBV29-1
d_call: TRBD2
clone_size: few
j_call: TRBJ2-3
cdr3_aa: CSVEDEVLAGRTDTQYF
cdr3_nt: TGCAGCGTTGAAGACGAGGTACTAGCGGGGCGCACAGATACGCAGTATTTT

v_call: TRBV12-3/TRBV12-4
d_call: .
clone_size: many
j_call: TRBJ2-7
cdr3_aa: CASSLTYEQYF
cdr3_nt: TGTGCCAGCAGCTTAACCTACGAGCAGTACTTC

v_call: TRBV9
d_call: .
clone_size: .
j_call: TRBJ2-2
cdr3_aa: CASSVVQGRTGELFF
cdr3_nt: TGTGCCAGCAGCGTAGTTCAGGGCAGGACCGGGGAGCTGTTTTTT

v_call: TRBV29-1
d_call: .
clone_size: .
j_call: TRBJ2-5
cdr3_aa: CSDAGMSQETQYF
cdr3_nt: TGCAGCGACGCTGGAATGTCCCAAGAGACCCAGTACTTC

v_call: TRBV4-1
d_call: TRBD2
clone_size: few
j_call: TRBJ2-1
cdr3_aa: CASSRLVAGGPYNEQFF
cdr3_nt: TGCGCCAGCAGCCGATTGGTAGCGGGGGGCCCCTACAATGAGCAGTTCTTC

v_call: TRBV15
d_call: TRBD2
clone_size: few
j_call: TRBJ2-1
cdr3_aa: CATSRASSGPFNEQFF
cdr3_nt: TGTGCCACCAGCAGAGCCTCTAGCGGACCCTTCAATGAGCAGTTCTTC

v_call: TRBV6-6
d_call: TRBD2
clone_size: few
j_call: TRBJ2-2
cdr3_aa: CASTREAGSTGELFF
cdr3_nt: TGTGCCAGCACCCGTGAAGCGGGGAGCACCGGGGAGCTGTTTTTT

v_call: TRBV27
d_call: .
clone_size: .
j_call: TRBJ1-4
cdr3_aa: CASSFTGTSEKLFF
cdr3_nt: TGTGCCAGCAGTTTTACAGGGACATCTGAAAAACTGTTTTTT

v_call: TRBV4-1
d_call: .
clone_size: few
j_call: TRBJ2-5
cdr3_aa: CASSQVGLRETQYF
cdr3_nt: TGCGCCAGCAGCCAAGTTGGGTTGCGGGAGACCCAGTACTTC

v_call: TRBV5-4
d_call: .
clone_size: few
j_call: TRBJ2-3
cdr3_aa: CASSLVVAGTDTQYF
cdr3_nt: TGTGCCAGCAGCTTGGTAGTAGCGGGCACAGATACGCAGTATTTT

v_call: TRBV7-9
d_call: .
clone_size: .
j_call: TRBJ2-3
cdr3_aa: CATCRGKATDTQYF
cdr3_nt: TGTGCCACATGCAGGGGAAAAGCCACAGATACGCAGTATTTT

v_call: TRBV12-3/TRBV12-4
d_call: .
clone_size: few
j_call: TRBJ2-5
cdr3_aa: CASRDQGGETQYF
cdr3_nt: TGTGCCAGCAGGGACCAAGGGGGAGAGACCCAGTACTTC